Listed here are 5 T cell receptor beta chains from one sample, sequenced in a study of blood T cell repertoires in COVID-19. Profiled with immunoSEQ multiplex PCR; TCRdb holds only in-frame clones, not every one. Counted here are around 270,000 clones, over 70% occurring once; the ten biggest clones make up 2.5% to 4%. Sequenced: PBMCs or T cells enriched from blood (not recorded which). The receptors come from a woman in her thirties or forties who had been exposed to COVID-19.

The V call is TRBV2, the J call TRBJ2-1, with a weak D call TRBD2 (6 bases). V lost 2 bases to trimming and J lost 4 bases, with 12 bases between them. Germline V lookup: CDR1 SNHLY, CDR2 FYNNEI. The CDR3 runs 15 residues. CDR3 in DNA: TGTGCCAGCAGTGAACAGCGGAGGGCTTACAATGAGCAGTTCTTC. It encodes CASSEQRRAYNEQFF.

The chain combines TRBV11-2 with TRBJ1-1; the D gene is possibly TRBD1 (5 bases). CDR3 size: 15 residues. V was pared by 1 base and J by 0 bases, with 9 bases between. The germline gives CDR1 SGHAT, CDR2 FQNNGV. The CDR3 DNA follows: TGTGCCAGCAGCTTAGTTCGGGGGATGAACACTGAAGCTTTCTTT. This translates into CASSLVRGMNTEAFF.

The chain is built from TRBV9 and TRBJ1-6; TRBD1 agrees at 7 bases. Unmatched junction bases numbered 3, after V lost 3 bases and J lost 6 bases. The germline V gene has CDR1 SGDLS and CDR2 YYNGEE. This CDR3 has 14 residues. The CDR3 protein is CASSGGTANSPLHF. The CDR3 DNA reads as TGTGCCAGCAGCGGCGGGACAGCTAATTCACCCCTCCACTTT.

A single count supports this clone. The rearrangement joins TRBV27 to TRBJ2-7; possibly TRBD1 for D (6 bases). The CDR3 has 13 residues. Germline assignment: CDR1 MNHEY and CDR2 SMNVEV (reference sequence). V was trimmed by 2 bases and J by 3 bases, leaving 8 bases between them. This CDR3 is CASSLGQFYEQYF. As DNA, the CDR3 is TGTGCCAGCAGTTTAGGACAGTTCTACGAGCAGTACTTC.

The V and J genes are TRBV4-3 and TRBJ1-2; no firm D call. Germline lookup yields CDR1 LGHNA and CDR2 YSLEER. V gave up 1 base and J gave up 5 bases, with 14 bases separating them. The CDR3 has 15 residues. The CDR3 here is CASSQGGEHRYGYTF. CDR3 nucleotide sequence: TGCGCCAGCAGCCAAGGAGGCGAACACCGGTATGGCTACACCTTC.